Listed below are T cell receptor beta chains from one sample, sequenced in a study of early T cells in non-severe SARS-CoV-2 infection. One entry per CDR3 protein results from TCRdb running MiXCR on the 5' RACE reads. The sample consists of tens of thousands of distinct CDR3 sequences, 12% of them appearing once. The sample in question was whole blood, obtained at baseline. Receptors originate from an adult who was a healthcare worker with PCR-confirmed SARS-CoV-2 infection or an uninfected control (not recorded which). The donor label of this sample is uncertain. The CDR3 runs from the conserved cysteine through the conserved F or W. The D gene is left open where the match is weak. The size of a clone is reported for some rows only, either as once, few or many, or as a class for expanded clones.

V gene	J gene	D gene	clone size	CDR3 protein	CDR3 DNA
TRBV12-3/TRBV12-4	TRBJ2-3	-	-	CASSFGPADTQYF	TGTGCCAGCAGTTTCGGTCCCGCAGATACGCAGTATTTT
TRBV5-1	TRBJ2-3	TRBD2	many	CASSSGGNPDTQYF	TGCGCCAGCAGTAGCGGGGGGAATCCAGATACGCAGTATTTT
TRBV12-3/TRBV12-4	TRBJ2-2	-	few	CASSYRRDQTGELFF	TGTGCCAGCAGTTACCGGAGGGACCAGACCGGGGAGCTGTTTTTT
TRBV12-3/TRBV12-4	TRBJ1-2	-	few	CASSSGTGAPVANYGYTF	TGTGCCAGCAGTTCCGGAACAGGCGCGCCCGTAGCTAACTATGGCTACACCTTC
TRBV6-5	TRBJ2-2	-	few	CASSYHGTTGELFF	TGTGCCAGCAGTTACCACGGGACCACCGGGGAGCTGTTTTTT
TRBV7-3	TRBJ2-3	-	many	CASSLSRSADTQYF	TGTGCCAGCAGCTTGAGTCGCTCTGCAGATACGCAGTATTTT
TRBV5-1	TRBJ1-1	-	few	CASSIKPNTEAFF	TGCGCCAGCAGCATAAAACCAAACACTGAAGCTTTCTTT
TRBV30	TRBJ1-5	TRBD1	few	CAWSDRGRNQPQHF	TGTGCCTGGTCGGACAGGGGGCGGAATCAGCCCCAGCATTTT
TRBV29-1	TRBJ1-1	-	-	CSVVVGQTNTEAFF	TGCAGCGTTGTAGTCGGACAGACGAACACTGAAGCTTTCTTT
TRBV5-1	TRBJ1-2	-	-	CASSFQANYGYTF	TGCGCCAGCAGCTTCCAGGCTAACTATGGCTACACCTTC
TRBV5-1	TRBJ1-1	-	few	CASSLVTGRMNTEAFF	TGCGCCAGCAGCTTGGTTACAGGCCGAATGAACACTGAAGCTTTCTTT
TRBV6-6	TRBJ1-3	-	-	CASSYSNLAKAVSGNTIYF	TGTGCCAGCAGTTACTCGAACCTTGCGAAAGCAGTCTCTGGAAACACCATATATTTT
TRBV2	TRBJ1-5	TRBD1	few	CASRRTGTNQPQHF	TGTGCCAGCAGACGGACAGGGACAAATCAGCCCCAGCATTTT
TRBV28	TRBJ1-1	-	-	CASSLGGGAEAFF	TGTGCCAGCAGTTTAGGAGGGGGGGCTGAAGCTTTCTTT
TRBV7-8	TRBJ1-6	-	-	CASSLAPSVNLLNSPLHF	TGTGCCAGCAGCTTAGCCCCATCAGTTAACCTGTTGAATTCACCCCTCCACTTT
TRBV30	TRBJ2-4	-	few	CAWSVGDVAKNIQYF	TGTGCCTGGAGTGTTGGGGACGTAGCCAAAAACATTCAGTACTTC
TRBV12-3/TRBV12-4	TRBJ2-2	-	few	CASIIGNTGELFF	TGTGCCAGCATCATAGGAAACACCGGGGAGCTGTTTTTT
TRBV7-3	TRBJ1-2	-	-	CASSFRQGPRPYTF	TGTGCCAGCAGCTTTCGTCAGGGACCGCGCCCCTACACCTTC